This TCR beta chain is drawn from a study of blood T cells in healthy people across ages. It was with a sample-barcoded 5' primer and a J-beta primer mix that a second PCR of roughly 7 to 12 cycles was run. TCRdb re-called the 5' RACE reads with MiXCR, one entry per CDR3 protein. Of about 670,000 distinct CDR3 sequences listed, 40% to 45% are singletons. The authors isolated at least 6 million PBMCs per sample. The V gene's germline CDR1 is MGHDK and CDR2 SYGVNS. The CDR3 loop spans 15 amino acids. After removal of 3 bases from V and 7 bases from J, the junction contained 7 bases not matched to a gene.

This TCR came from a man older than 75 in good health. The chain uses TRBV25-1 and TRBJ2-2; 8 bases fit TRBD1. The sample consisted of blood. This CDR3 is CASSDPRQGFGELFF. The CDR3 DNA is TGTGCCAGCAGTGATCCCCGACAGGGGTTCGGGGAGCTGTTTTTT.